This section outlines one TCR beta chain sequence together with its context. The data originate from a study of T cell clones after liver transplantation. CDR1 and CDR2 from the germline V gene are SGHDT and YYEEEE. V was trimmed by 6 bases and J by 0 bases, leaving 13 bases between them. The length of the CDR3 is 14 residues. Measured with immunoSEQ multiplex PCR; TCRdb has only the in-frame clones, and not every one. The table includes around 120,000 clones, 90% detected once. The clonotype originates from a human patient who received a liver transplant. Some T cells may possibly be graft donor cells. This rearrangement joins TRBV5-6 to TRBJ2-7, with a tentative D call TRBD1 (7 bases). This specimen consisted of CD4+ T cells from blood, obtained 12 months after liver transplant. The CDR3 protein is CASTSGGSSYEQYF. The CDR3 nucleotides are TGTGCCAGCACCTCAGGGGGGAGCTCCTACGAGCAGTACTTC.